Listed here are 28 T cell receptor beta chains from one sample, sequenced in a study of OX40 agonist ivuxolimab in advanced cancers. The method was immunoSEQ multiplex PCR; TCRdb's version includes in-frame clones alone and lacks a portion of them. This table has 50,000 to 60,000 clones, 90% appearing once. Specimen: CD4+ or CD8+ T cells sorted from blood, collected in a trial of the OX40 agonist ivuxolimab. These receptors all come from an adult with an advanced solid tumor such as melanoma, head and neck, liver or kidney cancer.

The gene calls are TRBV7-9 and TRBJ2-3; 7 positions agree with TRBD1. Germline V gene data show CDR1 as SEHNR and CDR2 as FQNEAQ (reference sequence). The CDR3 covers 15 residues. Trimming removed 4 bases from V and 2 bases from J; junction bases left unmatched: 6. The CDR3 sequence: CASSSLTGLTDTQYF. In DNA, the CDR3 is TGTGCCAGCAGCTCCCTGACAGGGCTCACAGATACGCAGTATTTT. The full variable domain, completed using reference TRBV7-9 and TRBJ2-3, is DTGVSQNPRHKITKRGQNVTFRCDPISEHNRLYWYRQTLGQGPEFLTYFQNEAQLEKSRLLSDRFSAERPKGSFSTLEIQRTEQGDSAMYLCASSSLTGLTDTQYFGPGTRLTVL.

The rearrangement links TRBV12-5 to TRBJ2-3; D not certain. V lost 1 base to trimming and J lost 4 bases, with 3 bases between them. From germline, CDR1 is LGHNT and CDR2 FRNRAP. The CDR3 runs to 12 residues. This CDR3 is CASGLAADTQYF. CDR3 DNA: TGTGCTAGTGGTTTGGCCGCAGATACGCAGTATTTT. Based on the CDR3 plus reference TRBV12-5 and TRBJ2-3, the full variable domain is DARVTQTPRHKVTEMGQEVTMRCQPILGHNTVFWYRQTMMQGLELLAYFRNRAPLDDSGMPKDRFSAEMPDATLATLKIQPSEPRDSAVYFCASGLAADTQYFGPGTRLTVL.

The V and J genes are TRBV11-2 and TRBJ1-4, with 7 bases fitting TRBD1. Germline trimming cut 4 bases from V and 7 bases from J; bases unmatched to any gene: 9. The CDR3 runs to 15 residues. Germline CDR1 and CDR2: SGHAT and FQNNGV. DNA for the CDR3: TGTGCCAGCAGCTCCTACGAGACAGGGTCTGAAAAACTGTTTTTT. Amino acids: CASSSYETGSEKLFF.

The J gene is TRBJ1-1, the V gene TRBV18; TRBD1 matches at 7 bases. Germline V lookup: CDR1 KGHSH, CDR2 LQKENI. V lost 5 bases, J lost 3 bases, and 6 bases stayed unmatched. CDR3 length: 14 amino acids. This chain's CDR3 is CASSATGTDTEAFF. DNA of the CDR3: TGTGCCAGCTCAGCGACAGGGACGGACACTGAAGCTTTCTTT.

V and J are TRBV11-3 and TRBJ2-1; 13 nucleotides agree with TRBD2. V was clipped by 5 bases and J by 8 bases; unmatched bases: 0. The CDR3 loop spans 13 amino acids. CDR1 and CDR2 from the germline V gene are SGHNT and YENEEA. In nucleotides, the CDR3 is TGTGCCAGCAGCGGACTAGCGGGGGATGAGCAGTTCTTC. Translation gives CASSGLAGDEQFF.

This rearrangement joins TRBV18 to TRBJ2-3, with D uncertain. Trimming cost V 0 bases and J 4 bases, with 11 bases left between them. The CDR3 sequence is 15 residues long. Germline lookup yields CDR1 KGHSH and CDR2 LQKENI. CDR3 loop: CASSPPSRLPDTQYF. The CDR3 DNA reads TGTGCCAGCTCACCACCCTCCCGGCTCCCAGATACGCAGTATTTT.

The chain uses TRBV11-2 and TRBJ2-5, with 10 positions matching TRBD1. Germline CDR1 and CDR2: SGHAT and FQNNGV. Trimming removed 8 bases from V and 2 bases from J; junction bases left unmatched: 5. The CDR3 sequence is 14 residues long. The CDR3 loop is CASSTDRGQETQYF. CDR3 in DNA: TGTGCCAGCTCGACGGACAGGGGGCAAGAGACCCAGTACTTC.

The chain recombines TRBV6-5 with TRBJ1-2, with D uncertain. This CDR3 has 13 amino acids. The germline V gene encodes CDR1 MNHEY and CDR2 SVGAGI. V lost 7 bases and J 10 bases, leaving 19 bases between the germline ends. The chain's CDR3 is CASTRPGIEIYTF. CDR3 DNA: TGTGCCAGCACCAGACCTGGGATCGAAATCTACACCTTC.

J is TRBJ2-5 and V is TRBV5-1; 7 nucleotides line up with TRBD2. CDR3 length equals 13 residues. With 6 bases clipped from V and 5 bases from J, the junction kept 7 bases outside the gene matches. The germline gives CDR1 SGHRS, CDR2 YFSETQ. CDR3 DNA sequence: TGCGCCAGCAAGTTTAGCGGGCGGGAGACCCAGTACTTC. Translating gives CASKFSGRETQYF.

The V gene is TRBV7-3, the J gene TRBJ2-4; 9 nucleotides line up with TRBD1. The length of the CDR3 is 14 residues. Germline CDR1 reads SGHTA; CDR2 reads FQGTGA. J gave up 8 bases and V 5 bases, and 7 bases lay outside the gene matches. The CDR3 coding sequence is TGTGCCAGCAGCCGGACAGGGGTAGGGGACATTCAGTACTTC. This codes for CASSRTGVGDIQYF.

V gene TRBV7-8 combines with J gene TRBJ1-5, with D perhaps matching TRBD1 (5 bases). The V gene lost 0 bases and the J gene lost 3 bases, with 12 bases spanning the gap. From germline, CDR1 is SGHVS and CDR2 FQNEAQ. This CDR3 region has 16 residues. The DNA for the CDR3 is TGTGCCAGCAGCTTAGCGCAGGGCACCCCCAATCAGCCCCAGCATTTT. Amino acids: CASSLAQGTPNQPQHF.

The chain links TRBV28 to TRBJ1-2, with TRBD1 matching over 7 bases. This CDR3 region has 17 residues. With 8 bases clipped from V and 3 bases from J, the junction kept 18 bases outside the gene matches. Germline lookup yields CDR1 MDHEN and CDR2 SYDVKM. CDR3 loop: CASRRPGSQGKYYGYTF. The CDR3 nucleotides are TGTGCCAGCCGACGTCCAGGGTCACAGGGGAAATACTATGGCTACACCTTC.

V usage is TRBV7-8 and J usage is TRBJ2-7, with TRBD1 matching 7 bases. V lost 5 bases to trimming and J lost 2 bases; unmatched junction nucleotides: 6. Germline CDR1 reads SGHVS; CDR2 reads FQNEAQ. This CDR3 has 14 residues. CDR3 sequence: CASSTDRAPYEQYF. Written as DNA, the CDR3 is TGTGCCAGCAGCACCGACAGGGCCCCCTACGAGCAGTACTTC.

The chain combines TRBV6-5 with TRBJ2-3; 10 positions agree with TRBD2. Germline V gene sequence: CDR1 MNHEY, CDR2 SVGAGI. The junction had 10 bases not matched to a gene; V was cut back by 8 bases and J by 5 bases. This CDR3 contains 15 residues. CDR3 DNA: TGTGCCAGCGGTAGCGGGGGGCCCTTGGGAGATACGCAGTATTTT. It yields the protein CASGSGGPLGDTQYF.

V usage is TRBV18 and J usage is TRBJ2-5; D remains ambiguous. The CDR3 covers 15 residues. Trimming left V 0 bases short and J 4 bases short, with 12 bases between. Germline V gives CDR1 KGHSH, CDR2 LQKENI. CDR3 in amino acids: CASSPPVGTGETQYF. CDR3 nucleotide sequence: TGTGCCAGCTCACCACCGGTGGGTACTGGAGAGACCCAGTACTTC.

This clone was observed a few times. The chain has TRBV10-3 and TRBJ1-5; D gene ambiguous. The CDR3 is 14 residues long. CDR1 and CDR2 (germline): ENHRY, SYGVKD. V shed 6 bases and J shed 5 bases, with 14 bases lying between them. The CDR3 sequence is CAISARDAYQPQHF. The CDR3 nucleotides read TGTGCCATCAGCGCCCGTGATGCATATCAGCCCCAGCATTTT.

The CDR3 bases are TGTGCCAGCAGTTTCACGGAGTCGGCCCCAGATACGCAGTATTTT. It is translated as CASSFTESAPDTQYF. The rearrangement links TRBV6-1 to TRBJ2-3; D call uncertain. The V end lost 5 bases, the J end lost 4 bases, and 16 bases lay between the germline ends. The CDR3 is made up of 15 amino acids. Germline CDR1 and CDR2: MNHNS and SASEGT.

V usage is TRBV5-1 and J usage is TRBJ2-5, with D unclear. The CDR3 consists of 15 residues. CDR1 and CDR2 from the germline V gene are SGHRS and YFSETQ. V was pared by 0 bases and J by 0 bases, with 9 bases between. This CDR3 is CASSLGGVDQETQYF. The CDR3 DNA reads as TGCGCCAGCAGCTTGGGCGGCGTGGACCAAGAGACCCAGTACTTC.

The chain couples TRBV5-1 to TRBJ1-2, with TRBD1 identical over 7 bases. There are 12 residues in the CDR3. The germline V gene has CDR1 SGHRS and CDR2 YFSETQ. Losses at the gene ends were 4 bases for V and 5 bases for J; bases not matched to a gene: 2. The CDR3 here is CASSPGGYGYTF. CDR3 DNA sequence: TGCGCCAGCAGCCCAGGGGGATATGGCTACACCTTC.

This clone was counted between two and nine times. The DNA for the CDR3 is TGTGCCAGTAGTACGATGGGCCCTGAAGCTTTCTTT. Translated, it gives CASSTMGPEAFF. This chain joins TRBV19 and TRBJ1-1; D remains unclear. The CDR3 sequence is 12 residues long. From germline, CDR1 is LNHDA and CDR2 SQIVND (reference sequence). Trimming stripped 4 bases from V and 6 bases from J, with 9 bases between.

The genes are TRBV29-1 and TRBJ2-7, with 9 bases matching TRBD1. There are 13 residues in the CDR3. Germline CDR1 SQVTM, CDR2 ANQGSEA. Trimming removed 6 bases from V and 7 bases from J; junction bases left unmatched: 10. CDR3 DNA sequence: TGCAGCGTGGCGACCGGGACAGGGAGGGAGCAGTACTTC. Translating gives CSVATGTGREQYF.

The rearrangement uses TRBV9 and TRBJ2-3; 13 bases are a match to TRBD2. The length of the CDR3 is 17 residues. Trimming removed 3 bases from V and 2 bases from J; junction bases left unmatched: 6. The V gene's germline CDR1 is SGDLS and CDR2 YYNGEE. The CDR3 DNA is TGTGCCAGCAGCGGCCGGACTAGCGGGGGACCCACAGATACGCAGTATTTT. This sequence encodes CASSGRTSGGPTDTQYF.

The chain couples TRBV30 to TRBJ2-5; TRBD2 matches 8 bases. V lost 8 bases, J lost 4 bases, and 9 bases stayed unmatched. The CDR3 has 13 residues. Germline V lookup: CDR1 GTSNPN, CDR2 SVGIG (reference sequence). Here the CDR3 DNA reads TGTGCCCGGGCCAAGGCGGGAGGAGAGACCCAGTACTTC. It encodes CARAKAGGETQYF.

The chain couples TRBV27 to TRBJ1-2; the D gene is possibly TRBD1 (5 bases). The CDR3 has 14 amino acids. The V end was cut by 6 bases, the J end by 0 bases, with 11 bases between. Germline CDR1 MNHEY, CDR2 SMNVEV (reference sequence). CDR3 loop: CASSRDGANYGYTF. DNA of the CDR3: TGTGCCAGCAGCCGGGACGGCGCTAACTATGGCTACACCTTC.

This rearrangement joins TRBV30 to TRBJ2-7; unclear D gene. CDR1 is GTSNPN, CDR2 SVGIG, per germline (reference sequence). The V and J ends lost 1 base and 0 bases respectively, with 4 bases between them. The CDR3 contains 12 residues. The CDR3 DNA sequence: TGTGCCTGGAGTGCAGGCTCCTACGAGCAGTACTTC. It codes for CAWSAGSYEQYF. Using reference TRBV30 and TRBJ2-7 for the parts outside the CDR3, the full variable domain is SQTIHQWPATLVQPVGSPLSLECTVEGTSNPNLYWYRQAAGRGLQLLFYSVGIGQISSEVPQNLSASRPQDRQFILSSKKLLLSDSGFYLCAWSAGSYEQYFGPGTRLTVT.

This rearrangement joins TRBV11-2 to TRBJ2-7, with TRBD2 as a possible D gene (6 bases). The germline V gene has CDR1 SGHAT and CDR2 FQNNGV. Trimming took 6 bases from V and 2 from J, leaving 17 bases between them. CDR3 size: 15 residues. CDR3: CASSTPRGTPYEQYF. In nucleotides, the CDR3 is TGTGCCAGCAGTACCCCCCGGGGGACTCCCTACGAGCAGTACTTC.

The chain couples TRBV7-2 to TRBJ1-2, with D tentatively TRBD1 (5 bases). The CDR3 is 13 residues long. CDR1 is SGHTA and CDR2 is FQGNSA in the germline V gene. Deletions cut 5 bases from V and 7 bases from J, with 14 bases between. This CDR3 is CASSPGGGSGYTF. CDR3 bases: TGTGCCAGCAGCCCCGGGGGGGGGAGTGGCTACACCTTC.

The CDR3 nucleotides are TGTGCCTCTCAGTTTTTCACCGGGGAGCTGTTTTTT. It encodes CASQFFTGELFF. The chain is built from TRBV6-5 and TRBJ2-2; D gene ambiguous. The V end was cut by 11 bases, the J end by 4 bases, with 11 bases between. Germline lookup yields CDR1 MNHEY and CDR2 SVGAGI. This CDR3 region has 12 residues.